One and the same sample provided the 5 T cell receptor beta chains below, sequenced in a study of blood T cell repertoires in COVID-19. Generated by immunoSEQ multiplex PCR, the TCRdb table keeps only in-frame clones and is missing some. Of about 410,000 clones listed, roughly 90% were seen once; the top ten hold roughly 1.5%. The sequencing sample was made of peripheral blood. These receptors were taken from a woman in her thirties or forties with COVID-19, enrolled during active disease.

In this sample, this clone turned up once. The chain uses TRBV19 and TRBJ2-7, with a weak D call TRBD1 (6 bases). Germline CDR1 and CDR2: LNHDA and SQIVND (reference sequence). The CDR3 runs to 17 residues. Trimming took 4 bases from V and 4 from J, leaving 23 bases between them. The DNA of the CDR3 is TGTGCCAGTAGTAGAGGTTCTTCAGGGGCTATTATTTACGAGCAGTACTTC. Translated: CASSRGSSGAIIYEQYF.

V is TRBV29-1 and J is TRBJ1-1, with D perhaps TRBD1 (5 bases). Germline lookup yields CDR1 SQVTM and CDR2 ANQGSEA. The CDR3 runs to 13 residues. V lost 7 bases and J 0 bases, leaving 12 bases between the germline ends. CDR3 region: CSASLGVNTEAFF. The CDR3 region has the DNA TGCAGCGCCAGTTTAGGGGTGAACACTGAAGCTTTCTTT.

CDR3 in amino acids: CASSLFADNEQFF. Written as DNA, the CDR3 is TGCGCCAGCAGCTTGTTTGCAGACAATGAGCAGTTCTTC. V usage is TRBV5-1 and J usage is TRBJ2-1; D unclear. Germline V gives CDR1 SGHRS, CDR2 YFSETQ. Trimming shortened V by 1 base and J by 5 bases, and 7 bases separated the two germline ends. The CDR3 extends over 13 amino acids.

The rearrangement links TRBV9 to TRBJ2-2; TRBD1 aligns across 7 bases. Germline V gene data show CDR1 as SGDLS and CDR2 as YYNGEE. Trimming took 9 bases from V and 1 from J; bases not matched to a gene: 3. The CDR3 extends over 13 amino acids. Written as DNA, the CDR3 is TGTGCCACGGGACAGAGGAACACCGGGGAGCTGTTTTTT. Translated: CATGQRNTGELFF.

The J gene is TRBJ2-1, the V gene TRBV24-1, with a weak D call TRBD1 (6 bases). Trimming removed 7 bases from V and 3 bases from J, with 12 bases in between. The CDR3 is 14 residues long. Germline lookup yields CDR1 KGHDR and CDR2 SFDVKD. The DNA of the CDR3 is TGTGCCACCAGCCCGGGACAACTCTACAATGAGCAGTTCTTC. Translated: CATSPGQLYNEQFF.